This is a list of T cell receptor beta chains from one sample in a study of T cell repertoires in cytomegalovirus infection. One entry per CDR3 protein, called by TCRdb with MiXCR from the reads. The sample lists fewer than 950,000 distinct CDR3 sequences, 30% to 35% occurring once. Which antigens these TCRs recognize remains unknown. Specimen: cultured CD8+ T cells from PBMCs, collected from culture after CMV antigen stimulation. The receptors shown here come from a human donor in good health (CMV status not recorded). Some clones in this sample may be carry-over from other donors' samples. Each CDR3 is given with its conserved first and last residue. Each record gives: CDR3 protein, CDR3 DNA, clone size, J gene, V gene, D gene. The D gene is left open where the match is weak. Size values are once, few and many counts, or a class for expanded clones, and some rows have none.

CDR3 protein: CASSLGTLGQNTGELFF
CDR3 DNA: TGTGCCAGCAGTTTGGGGACCCTGGGACAGAACACCGGGGAGCTGTTTTTT
clone size: NA
J gene: TRBJ2-2
V gene: TRBV27
D gene: NA

CDR3 protein: CASSYDSNGYNEQFF
CDR3 DNA: TGTGCCAGCAGTTACGACAGCAACGGATACAATGAGCAGTTCTTC
clone size: NA
J gene: TRBJ2-1
V gene: TRBV6-5
D gene: NA

CDR3 protein: CASSRSGTDLNTEAFF
CDR3 DNA: TGCGCCAGCAGCCGCTCAGGGACAGACTTGAACACTGAAGCTTTCTTT
clone size: few
J gene: TRBJ1-1
V gene: TRBV4-1
D gene: TRBD1

CDR3 protein: CASSYGWGQPQHF
CDR3 DNA: TGTGCCAGCAGTTACGGATGGGGGCAGCCCCAGCATTTT
clone size: few
J gene: TRBJ1-5
V gene: TRBV6-6
D gene: NA

CDR3 protein: CASSQEGQGYEAFF
CDR3 DNA: TGCGCCAGCAGCCAAGAGGGGCAGGGATATGAAGCTTTCTTT
clone size: few
J gene: TRBJ1-1
V gene: TRBV4-1
D gene: NA

CDR3 protein: CASSSISLNYGYTF
CDR3 DNA: TGTGCCAGCAGCTCGATCTCACTTAACTATGGCTACACCTTC
clone size: NA
J gene: TRBJ1-2
V gene: TRBV7-9
D gene: NA

CDR3 protein: CASPGLAGGGARPDTQYF
CDR3 DNA: TGTGCCAGCCCTGGACTAGCGGGGGGGGGGGCCAGGCCAGATACGCAGTATTTT
clone size: few
J gene: TRBJ2-3
V gene: TRBV2
D gene: TRBD2

CDR3 protein: CASTGVTEAAYEQYF
CDR3 DNA: TGTGCCAGCACTGGTGTGACAGAGGCGGCCTACGAGCAGTACTTC
clone size: few
J gene: TRBJ2-7
V gene: TRBV28
D gene: NA

CDR3 protein: CASSEYGNEQFF
CDR3 DNA: TGTGCCAGCAGTGAATATGGCAATGAGCAGTTCTTC
clone size: few
J gene: TRBJ2-1
V gene: TRBV6-1
D gene: NA

CDR3 protein: CASSLWERGQGTEAFF
CDR3 DNA: TGTGCCAGCAGCCTATGGGAGAGGGGGCAAGGCACTGAAGCTTTCTTT
clone size: NA
J gene: TRBJ1-1
V gene: TRBV11-2
D gene: TRBD1

CDR3 protein: CASSPLRLYEQYF
CDR3 DNA: TGTGCCAGCAGTCCCCTGAGGCTGTACGAGCAGTACTTC
clone size: NA
J gene: TRBJ2-7
V gene: TRBV6-6
D gene: NA

CDR3 protein: CASSFKIQGEDEQFF
CDR3 DNA: TGTGCCAGCAGCTTCAAGATCCAGGGAGAGGATGAGCAGTTCTTC
clone size: few
J gene: TRBJ2-1
V gene: TRBV7-9
D gene: NA

CDR3 protein: CASSPGETGGTGELFF
CDR3 DNA: TGTGCCAGCAGCCCGGGGGAGACAGGGGGCACCGGGGAGCTGTTTTTT
clone size: NA
J gene: TRBJ2-2
V gene: TRBV11-2
D gene: TRBD1

CDR3 protein: CASTPSSGELFF
CDR3 DNA: TGTGCCAGCACCCCCTCCAGCGGGGAGCTGTTTTTT
clone size: NA
J gene: TRBJ2-2
V gene: TRBV2
D gene: NA

CDR3 protein: CASSEITYRRDQPQHF
CDR3 DNA: TGTGCCAGCAGTGAAATAACTTATAGGCGGGATCAGCCCCAGCATTTT
clone size: few
J gene: TRBJ1-5
V gene: TRBV6-1
D gene: NA

CDR3 protein: CASSQGTGGGPSPTDTQYF
CDR3 DNA: TGCGCCAGCAGCCAAGGAACGGGGGGGGGACCTTCCCCCACAGATACGCAGTATTTT
clone size: NA
J gene: TRBJ2-3
V gene: TRBV4-3
D gene: TRBD2

CDR3 protein: CATLDYGYTF
CDR3 DNA: TGTGCCACCTTAGACTATGGCTACACCTTC
clone size: NA
J gene: TRBJ1-2
V gene: TRBV19
D gene: NA

CDR3 protein: CSARPGGPTFETQYF
CDR3 DNA: TGCAGTGCTAGGCCGGGGGGCCCTACCTTCGAGACCCAGTACTTC
clone size: once
J gene: TRBJ2-5
V gene: TRBV20-1
D gene: NA

CDR3 protein: CASTNLLGTSGGPNTGELFF
CDR3 DNA: TGTGCCAGCACCAACCTGCTAGGGACTAGCGGGGGGCCTAACACCGGGGAGCTGTTTTTT
clone size: NA
J gene: TRBJ2-2
V gene: TRBV12-3/TRBV12-4
D gene: TRBD2

CDR3 protein: CASSPRGRVDYEQYF
CDR3 DNA: TGCGCCAGCAGCCCCCGAGGCAGGGTCGACTACGAGCAGTACTTC
clone size: NA
J gene: TRBJ2-7
V gene: TRBV4-1
D gene: NA

CDR3 protein: CASSSQTSGGDTQYF
CDR3 DNA: TGCGCCAGCAGCTCGCAGACTAGCGGGGGAGATACGCAGTATTTT
clone size: NA
J gene: TRBJ2-3
V gene: TRBV5-1
D gene: TRBD2

CDR3 protein: CAISAQGSGNTIYF
CDR3 DNA: TGTGCCATCAGTGCTCAGGGGTCTGGAAACACCATATATTTT
clone size: many
J gene: TRBJ1-3
V gene: TRBV10-3
D gene: NA

CDR3 protein: CASSQKAGGGYGYTF
CDR3 DNA: TGTGCCAGCAGCCAAAAGGCAGGGGGCGGCTATGGCTACACCTTC
clone size: few
J gene: TRBJ1-2
V gene: TRBV5-5
D gene: TRBD1

CDR3 protein: CASSLWTVNTEAFF
CDR3 DNA: TGTGCCAGCAGTTTATGGACGGTGAACACTGAAGCTTTCTTT
clone size: NA
J gene: TRBJ1-1
V gene: TRBV28
D gene: NA

CDR3 protein: CASSLVAGTTNYGYTF
CDR3 DNA: TGTGCCAGCAGCTTAGTCGCGGGCACCACTAACTATGGCTACACCTTC
clone size: NA
J gene: TRBJ1-2
V gene: TRBV7-8
D gene: NA

CDR3 protein: CSARDRQGSVPQHF
CDR3 DNA: TGCAGTGCTAGAGATCGACAGGGATCCGTGCCCCAGCATTTT
clone size: NA
J gene: TRBJ1-5
V gene: TRBV20-1
D gene: TRBD1

CDR3 protein: CASSLVGGPEAFF
CDR3 DNA: TGTGCCAGCAGCTTGGTAGGAGGGCCCGAAGCTTTCTTT
clone size: NA
J gene: TRBJ1-1
V gene: TRBV5-4
D gene: NA

CDR3 protein: CATSRDTGESYNEQFF
CDR3 DNA: TGTGCCACCAGCAGAGATACCGGGGAGTCCTACAATGAGCAGTTCTTC
clone size: once
J gene: TRBJ2-1
V gene: TRBV15
D gene: NA

CDR3 protein: CASSYPGTAEQETQYF
CDR3 DNA: TGTGCCAGCAGTTACCCTGGGACAGCCGAACAAGAGACCCAGTACTTC
clone size: few
J gene: TRBJ2-5
V gene: TRBV6-2/TRBV6-3
D gene: TRBD1

CDR3 protein: CASSFGVSNTEAFF
CDR3 DNA: TGTGCCAGCAGCTTTGGTGTTTCGAACACTGAAGCTTTCTTT
clone size: many
J gene: TRBJ1-1
V gene: TRBV7-2
D gene: NA

CDR3 protein: CASSRLAGGFFGDQETQYF
CDR3 DNA: TGTGCCAGCAGCAGACTAGCGGGGGGGTTCTTCGGAGACCAAGAGACCCAGTACTTC
clone size: few
J gene: TRBJ2-5
V gene: TRBV6-2/TRBV6-3
D gene: TRBD2

CDR3 protein: CSASWGGSYNEQFF
CDR3 DNA: TGCAGTGCCTCCTGGGGGGGCTCCTACAATGAGCAGTTCTTC
clone size: NA
J gene: TRBJ2-1
V gene: TRBV20-1
D gene: TRBD2

CDR3 protein: CASSPAGTPRDEQFF
CDR3 DNA: TGTGCCAGCAGCCCCGCCGGGACCCCACGGGATGAGCAGTTCTTC
clone size: few
J gene: TRBJ2-1
V gene: TRBV7-6
D gene: NA

CDR3 protein: CASSSGLAGGHNEQFF
CDR3 DNA: TGTGCCAGCAGTTCGGGACTAGCGGGGGGACACAATGAGCAGTTCTTC
clone size: few
J gene: TRBJ2-1
V gene: TRBV28
D gene: TRBD2

CDR3 protein: CASKSWDIGSYEQYF
CDR3 DNA: TGTGCCAGCAAGTCCTGGGACATTGGCTCCTACGAGCAGTACTTC
clone size: NA
J gene: TRBJ2-7
V gene: TRBV6-2/TRBV6-3
D gene: NA

CDR3 protein: CTSSQGETQYF
CDR3 DNA: TGCACCAGCAGCCAAGGGGAGACCCAGTACTTC
clone size: NA
J gene: TRBJ2-5
V gene: TRBV4-1
D gene: NA

CDR3 protein: CASSLFEGSTETQYF
CDR3 DNA: TGTGCCAGCAGTTTATTCGAGGGGTCGACGGAGACCCAGTACTTC
clone size: NA
J gene: TRBJ2-5
V gene: TRBV27
D gene: NA

CDR3 protein: CASSQDAAAYGEQFF
CDR3 DNA: TGTGCCAGCAGCCAAGATGCCGCAGCGTATGGTGAGCAGTTCTTC
clone size: NA
J gene: TRBJ2-1
V gene: TRBV4-1
D gene: NA

CDR3 protein: CSVKVTRNYGYTF
CDR3 DNA: TGCAGCGTTAAGGTTACAAGAAACTATGGCTACACCTTC
clone size: NA
J gene: TRBJ1-2
V gene: TRBV29-1
D gene: NA

CDR3 protein: CASKDTGELFF
CDR3 DNA: TGTGCCAGCAAGGACACCGGGGAGCTGTTTTTT
clone size: many
J gene: TRBJ2-2
V gene: TRBV7-9
D gene: NA

CDR3 protein: CASSQEPGFTYYEQYF
CDR3 DNA: TGTGCCAGCAGCCAAGAACCGGGATTTACATACTACGAGCAGTACTTC
clone size: once
J gene: TRBJ2-7
V gene: TRBV3-1
D gene: NA

CDR3 protein: CASSLIPGRASYEQYF
CDR3 DNA: TGTGCCAGCAGCCTAATACCGGGCCGCGCGTCCTACGAGCAGTACTTC
clone size: NA
J gene: TRBJ2-7
V gene: TRBV13
D gene: NA

CDR3 protein: CASSGEGGINEQFF
CDR3 DNA: TGTGCCAGCAGTGGAGAAGGGGGAATTAATGAGCAGTTCTTC
clone size: NA
J gene: TRBJ2-1
V gene: TRBV6-1
D gene: NA

CDR3 protein: CASGLLRGNQPQHF
CDR3 DNA: TGTGCCAGCGGCTTATTAAGGGGCAATCAGCCCCAGCATTTT
clone size: NA
J gene: TRBJ1-5
V gene: TRBV28
D gene: NA

CDR3 protein: CASRPDRSHTEAFF
CDR3 DNA: TGTGCCAGCAGACCCGACAGGAGCCACACTGAAGCTTTCTTT
clone size: NA
J gene: TRBJ1-1
V gene: TRBV6-6
D gene: NA

CDR3 protein: CASSTLSGAETQYF
CDR3 DNA: TGTGCCAGCAGCACCCTGTCAGGGGCAGAGACCCAGTACTTC
clone size: NA
J gene: TRBJ2-5
V gene: TRBV5-6
D gene: NA

CDR3 protein: CASSSYPRRGRTGELFF
CDR3 DNA: TGTGCCAGCAGTTCCTACCCGCGCAGGGGGCGAACCGGGGAGCTGTTTTTT
clone size: NA
J gene: TRBJ2-2
V gene: TRBV6-2/TRBV6-3
D gene: TRBD1

CDR3 protein: CASSMSGKSNQPQHF
CDR3 DNA: TGTGCCAGTAGTATGTCAGGGAAGAGCAATCAGCCCCAGCATTTT
clone size: few
J gene: TRBJ1-5
V gene: TRBV19
D gene: NA

CDR3 protein: CASSSGTAHNQPQHF
CDR3 DNA: TGTGCCAGCAGTTCCGGGACAGCCCACAATCAGCCCCAGCATTTT
clone size: NA
J gene: TRBJ1-5
V gene: TRBV28
D gene: TRBD1

CDR3 protein: CASSLGRGGYEQFF
CDR3 DNA: TGTGCCAGCAGCTTGGGCAGGGGAGGCTATGAGCAGTTCTTC
clone size: few
J gene: TRBJ2-1
V gene: TRBV11-2
D gene: NA

CDR3 protein: CASSYSPETVHNEQFF
CDR3 DNA: TGTGCCAGCAGTTACTCCCCTGAGACAGTCCACAATGAGCAGTTCTTC
clone size: few
J gene: TRBJ2-1
V gene: TRBV6-5
D gene: NA

CDR3 protein: CASSLEREVGQPQHF
CDR3 DNA: TGTGCCAGCAGTTTAGAAAGGGAGGTGGGTCAGCCCCAGCATTTT
clone size: few
J gene: TRBJ1-5
V gene: TRBV12-3/TRBV12-4
D gene: NA

CDR3 protein: CASSSLAGSYNEQFF
CDR3 DNA: TGTGCCAGCAGCTCACTCGCGGGCTCCTACAATGAGCAGTTCTTC
clone size: once
J gene: TRBJ2-1
V gene: TRBV7-9
D gene: NA